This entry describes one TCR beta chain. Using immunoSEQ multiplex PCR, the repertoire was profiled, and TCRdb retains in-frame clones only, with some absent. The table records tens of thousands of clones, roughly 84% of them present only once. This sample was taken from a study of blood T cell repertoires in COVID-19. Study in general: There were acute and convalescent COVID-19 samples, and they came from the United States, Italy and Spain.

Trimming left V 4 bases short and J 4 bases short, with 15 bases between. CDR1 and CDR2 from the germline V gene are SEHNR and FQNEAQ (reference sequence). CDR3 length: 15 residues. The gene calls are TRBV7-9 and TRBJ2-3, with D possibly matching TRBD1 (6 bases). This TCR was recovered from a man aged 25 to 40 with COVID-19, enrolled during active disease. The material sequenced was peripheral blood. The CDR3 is CASSSWTEYPDTQYF. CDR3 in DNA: TGTGCCAGCAGCTCTTGGACAGAGTACCCAGATACGCAGTATTTT. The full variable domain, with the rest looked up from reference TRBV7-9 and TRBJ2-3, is DTGVSQNPRHKITKRGQNVTFRCDPISEHNRLYWYRQTLGQGPEFLTYFQNEAQLEKSRLLSDRFSAERPKGSFSTLEIQRTEQGDSAMYLCASSSWTEYPDTQYFGPGTRLTVL.